The clone carrying this T cell receptor beta chain was seen ten or more times. The CDR3 totals 18 residues. Looked up from germline, CDR1 is MNHEY and CDR2 is SVGAGI. The V segment lost 0 bases and the J segment 3 bases; nucleotides outside the gene matches: 13. This record belongs to a study of patients and donors after allogeneic stem cell transplantation. Each CDR3 protein gets one entry after TCRdb re-called the RT-PCR reads with MiXCR. The sample includes about 11,000 distinct CDR3 sequences, roughly a fifth of them seen just once. V is TRBV6-5 and J is TRBJ1-2; 7 bases fit TRBD1. Sequences were obtained from blood, either unsorted or a sorted T cell fraction (not recorded which). This TCR was recovered from a human donor who was either an allogeneic HSCT recipient or a stem cell or donor lymphocyte infusion donor (not recorded which). It is not recorded whose cells these are; they may come from a transplant donor. The CDR3: CASSYSRQGPGLDYGYTF. As DNA, the CDR3 is TGTGCCAGCAGTTACTCGAGACAGGGTCCAGGGTTGGACTATGGCTACACCTTC.